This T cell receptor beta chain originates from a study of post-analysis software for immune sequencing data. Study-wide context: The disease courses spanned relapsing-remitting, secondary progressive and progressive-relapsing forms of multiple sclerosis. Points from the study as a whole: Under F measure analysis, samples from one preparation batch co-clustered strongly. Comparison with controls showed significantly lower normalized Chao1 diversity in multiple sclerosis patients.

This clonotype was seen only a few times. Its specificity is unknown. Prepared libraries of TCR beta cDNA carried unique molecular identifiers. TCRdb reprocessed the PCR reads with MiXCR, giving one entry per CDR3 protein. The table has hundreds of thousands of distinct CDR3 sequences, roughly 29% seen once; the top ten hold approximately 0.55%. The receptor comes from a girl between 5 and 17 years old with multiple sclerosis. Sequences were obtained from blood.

In DNA form, the CDR3 reads TGTGCCAGCAGTTCGAGGGCCCTCATCAATCAGCCCCAGCATTTT. Its translation is CASSSRALINQPQHF. This rearrangement joins TRBV6-2 or TRBV6-3 to TRBJ1-5, with D uncertain. The CDR3 spans 15 residues. In germline, CDR1 is MNHEY, CDR2 SVGEGT. With 4 bases removed from V and 3 bases from J, the gap between germline ends came to 13 bases.